Listed here are 25 T cell receptor beta chains from one sample, sequenced in a study of shared clonotypes between healthy human individuals. TCRdb's table, derived via immunoSEQ multiplex PCR, lists solely in-frame clones and lacks some. The table records roughly 2.5 million clones, 85% to 95% of them present only once. Sequenced material: naive CD4+ T cells sorted from blood. Subset reported: CD45RA+ positively selected. The receptors here all came from a young man in good health.

This chain uses TRBV6-6 with TRBJ2-1, with TRBD1 matching over 7 bases. From germline, CDR1 is MNHNY and CDR2 SVGAGI (reference sequence). V was pared by 5 bases and J by 0 bases, with 7 bases of the junction left unmatched. The CDR3 is 16 amino acids. CDR3 loop: CASSQLGQTSYNEQFF. CDR3 nucleotides: TGTGCCAGCAGTCAGCTGGGACAGACCTCCTACAATGAGCAGTTCTTC.

The chain uses TRBV9 and TRBJ2-7, with 8 bases lining up with TRBD2. The J segment lost 1 base and the V segment lost 4 bases, leaving 7 bases of the junction unmatched. Germline lookup yields CDR1 SGDLS and CDR2 YYNGEE. The length of the CDR3 is 15 residues. CDR3 sequence reads: CASSLGTRESYEQYF. The DNA of the CDR3 is TGTGCCAGCAGCCTCGGGACTAGGGAGTCCTACGAGCAGTACTTC.

The rearrangement joins TRBV6-1 to TRBJ2-7, with a possible D match to TRBD1 (6 bases). The V and J ends lost 4 bases and 4 bases respectively, with 11 bases between them. CDR1 MNHNS and CDR2 SASEGT come from the germline V gene. This CDR3 is 13 amino acids long. This CDR3 is CASSASRGYEQYF. CDR3 nucleotides: TGTGCCAGCAGTGCCTCCAGGGGATACGAGCAGTACTTC.

The chain recombines TRBV7-2 with TRBJ1-2; D may be TRBD1 (5 bases). This CDR3 region has 16 residues. The germline V gene has CDR1 SGHTA and CDR2 FQGNSA. The germline V and J ends were trimmed by 0 bases and 5 bases, with 16 bases remaining between them. CDR3 region: CASSLALNTEGYGYTF. CDR3 nucleotide sequence: TGTGCCAGCAGCTTAGCATTAAATACCGAGGGGTATGGCTACACCTTC. The whole variable domain, filled in from reference TRBV7-2 and TRBJ1-2, reads GAGVSQSPSNKVTEKGKDVELRCDPISGHTALYWYRQSLGQGLEFLIYFQGNSAPDKSGLPSDRFSAERTGGSVSTLTIQRTQQEDSAVYLCASSLALNTEGYGYTFGSGTRLTVV.

The chain carries TRBV5-1 and TRBJ2-3; D not resolved. The CDR3 length is 17 residues. Trimming cost V 5 bases and J 2 bases, with 21 bases left between them. Germline V CDR1 and CDR2: SGHRS, YFSETQ. CDR3 nucleotide sequence: TGCGCCAGCAGGCCTTCACCGGGCTTCGAGGTCACAGATACGCAGTATTTT. Encoded protein: CASRPSPGFEVTDTQYF.

The rearrangement uses TRBV6-6 and TRBJ2-7; 8 nucleotides align to TRBD1. Looked up from germline, CDR1 is MNHNY and CDR2 is SVGAGI (reference sequence). V lost 0 bases, J lost 2 bases, and 6 bases stayed unmatched. The CDR3 contains 16 residues. In DNA, the CDR3 is TGTGCCAGCAGTTACTCACGGGACAGGTTAACCTACGAGCAGTACTTC. It specifies CASSYSRDRLTYEQYF.

The chain recombines TRBV12-5 with TRBJ2-5; TRBD2 aligns across 14 bases. CDR1 and CDR2 (germline): LGHNT, FRNRAP. The junction had 17 bases not matched to a gene; V was cut back by 7 bases and J by 4 bases. The length of the CDR3 is 19 residues. This CDR3 reads CASAKTLGLAGEGGETQYF. For the CDR3, the DNA is TGTGCTAGTGCTAAGACCTTGGGACTAGCGGGAGAAGGGGGAGAGACCCAGTACTTC.

Comments on this clone: Other DNA sequences in the same sample also yield this CDR3. The genes are TRBV27 and TRBJ1-5; D is undetermined. Germline V gives CDR1 MNHEY, CDR2 SMNVEV (reference sequence). The CDR3 length is 13 residues. V gave up 4 bases and J gave up 1 base, with 5 bases separating them. CDR3 in amino acids: CASSSGSNQPQHF. The CDR3 bases are TGTGCCAGCAGTTCTGGGAGCAATCAGCCCCAGCATTTT.

The chain carries TRBV7-2 and TRBJ2-5; D remains unclear. The CDR3 totals 17 residues. The V gene's germline CDR1 is SGHTA and CDR2 FQGNSA. V was cut by 1 base and J by 3 bases, with 18 bases left in between. The chain's CDR3 is CASSLGFVVVAEETQYF. In DNA, the CDR3 is TGTGCCAGCAGCTTAGGCTTCGTGGTAGTGGCTGAAGAGACCCAGTACTTC.

Concerning this clone itself: Other DNA sequences within the sample encode an identical CDR3. This sequence joins TRBV5-1 and TRBJ2-5, with 14 bases identical to TRBD2. The CDR3 runs to 16 residues. J was trimmed by 2 bases and V by 4 bases; bases with no gene match: 4. Germline loops: CDR1 SGHRS, CDR2 YFSETQ. DNA for the CDR3: TGCGCCAGCAGCCTCGGACTAGCGGGAGGTCAAGAGACCCAGTACTTC. Amino acids: CASSLGLAGGQETQYF.

The CDR3: CASGLVTTSGTDTQYF. Here the CDR3 DNA reads TGTGCTAGTGGTTTGGTAACTACTAGCGGCACAGATACGCAGTATTTT. This sequence joins TRBV12-5 and TRBJ2-3; TRBD2 matches 7 bases. The CDR3 consists of 16 residues. J lost 1 base, V lost 0 bases, and 4 bases had no gene match. CDR1 and CDR2 (germline): LGHNT, FRNRAP.

The chain employs TRBV5-1 and TRBJ1-1; TRBD1 is a possible D gene (5 bases). Trimming stripped 1 base from V and 0 bases from J, with 13 bases between. The CDR3 totals 16 residues. Germline loops: CDR1 SGHRS, CDR2 YFSETQ. DNA of the CDR3: TGCGCCAGCAGCTTGCGCGTAGGGGCTCTGAACACTGAAGCTTTCTTT. It encodes CASSLRVGALNTEAFF.

A word on this clone: This likely comes from a read error, as the CDR3 has no conserved phenylalanine or tryptophan at its end. The DNA is omitted, as the CDR3 cannot be located on it reliably, and the CDR3 follows TCRdb's listing. The chain joins TRBV11-3 to TRBJ2-7; the table's D call, TRBD1, has no DNA check behind it. Germline values: CDR1 SGHNT, CDR2 YENEEA. The CDR3 has 12 residues if both end residues are counted. CDR3 region: CASSLHFGTGYL.

This sequence joins TRBV28 and TRBJ2-7, with D perhaps TRBD1 (6 bases). From germline, CDR1 is MDHEN and CDR2 SYDVKM. The CDR3 runs 15 residues. V was shortened by 6 bases and J by 7 bases, with 22 bases between the two germline ends. CDR3 bases: TGTGCCAGCAGCCGAACCGAGCCAGGGGTAAAAGAGCAGTACTTC. Its translation is CASSRTEPGVKEQYF.

This chain joins TRBV30 and TRBJ2-5, with D possibly TRBD2 on 7 matching bases. V was cut by 2 bases and J by 5 bases, with 15 bases left in between. This CDR3 has 14 amino acids. Germline loops: CDR1 GTSNPN, CDR2 SVGIG (reference sequence). The chain's CDR3 is CAWSPRGGRETQYF. The CDR3 DNA reads as TGTGCCTGGAGTCCACGCGGGGGCCGGGAGACCCAGTACTTC. The entire variable domain, with the rest obtained from reference TRBV30 and TRBJ2-5, is as follows: SQTIHQWPATLVQPVGSPLSLECTVEGTSNPNLYWYRQAAGRGLQLLFYSVGIGQISSEVPQNLSASRPQDRQFILSSKKLLLSDSGFYLCAWSPRGGRETQYFGPGTRLLVL.

The V and J genes are TRBV30 and TRBJ2-1, with 10 bases lining up with TRBD1. The junction had 8 bases not matched to a gene; V was cut back by 0 bases and J by 9 bases. The germline V gene encodes CDR1 GTSNPN and CDR2 SVGIG (reference sequence). The CDR3 loop spans 15 amino acids. CDR3 bases: TGTGCCTGGAGTGTCGAGGGACAGGGGTTCAGTGAGCAGTTCTTC. Its protein product is CAWSVEGQGFSEQFF.

This chain joins TRBV19 and TRBJ2-7, with 7 bases matching TRBD1. Germline values: CDR1 LNHDA, CDR2 SQIVND (reference sequence). CDR3 length: 15 amino acids. The V and J ends lost 7 bases and 1 base, in that order; junction bases with no gene match: 10. The CDR3 protein is CASNPRQGASYEQYF. CDR3 DNA: TGTGCCAGTAACCCCCGACAGGGAGCTTCCTACGAGCAGTACTTC.

The genes are TRBV10-3 and TRBJ2-7; possibly TRBD1 or TRBD2 for D (6 bases each). This CDR3 contains 15 residues. The germline V and J ends were trimmed by 4 bases and 0 bases, with 13 bases remaining between them. The V gene's germline CDR1 is ENHRY and CDR2 SYGVKD. DNA of the CDR3: TGTGCCATCAGTGTATGGGGGGCGAGCTCCTACGAGCAGTACTTC. It encodes CAISVWGASSYEQYF.

Only one count was recorded for this clone. The CDR3 reads CTSRLQPSGMNTGELFF. CDR3 nucleotides: TGCACCAGCAGGCTTCAACCAAGCGGGATGAACACCGGGGAGCTGTTTTTT. This chain connects TRBV1 to TRBJ2-2; the tabulated D call, TRBD2, remains unverified against the DNA. TRBV1 is noted as a pseudogene. This CDR3 comprises 17 residues.

This rearrangement joins TRBV4-3 to TRBJ2-3, with D perhaps TRBD2 (6 bases). The germline gives CDR1 LGHNA, CDR2 YSLEER. This CDR3 contains 17 residues. V was pared by 4 bases and J by 0 bases, with 17 bases between. CDR3 residues: CASSPLLARTSTDTQYF. The CDR3 DNA follows: TGCGCCAGCAGCCCTTTGCTAGCGAGAACTAGCACAGATACGCAGTATTTT.

The rearrangement links TRBV5-4 to TRBJ2-7; TRBD1 or TRBD2 may be the D gene (5 bases each). Per the germline V gene, CDR1 is SGHNT and CDR2 is YYREEE (reference sequence). Trimming removed 3 bases from V and 0 bases from J, with 13 bases in between. This CDR3 is 15 amino acids long. In DNA, the CDR3 is TGTGCCAGCAGCTGGGCCGGGACGAGCTCCTACGAGCAGTACTTC. It yields the protein CASSWAGTSSYEQYF.

This chain uses TRBV7-2 with TRBJ2-1, with D tentatively TRBD2 (5 bases). V lost 5 bases and J lost 2, with 10 bases in between. Germline CDR1 SGHTA, CDR2 FQGNSA. CDR3 length: 14 residues. The CDR3 nucleotides read TGTGCCAGCAGCCCTCGGGGAACCTACAATGAGCAGTTCTTC. Translating gives CASSPRGTYNEQFF.

J is TRBJ2-3 and V is TRBV21-1; TRBD2 is the table's D call and was not checked against the DNA. TRBV21-1 is a pseudogene. The CDR3 length is 13 residues. CDR3 nucleotide sequence: TGTGCCAGCCACCCGACTAGCACAGATACGCAGTATTTT. Its translation is CASHPTSTDTQYF.

Here the CDR3 DNA reads TGCGCCAGCAGCCCCCTGGGTAGGATCTATGGCTACACCTTC. Protein: CASSPLGRIYGYTF. J is TRBJ1-2 and V is TRBV5-1; D gene unclear. The CDR3 covers 14 residues. V dropped 4 bases and J dropped 4 bases, with 14 bases sitting between them. Per germline, CDR1 SGHRS and CDR2 YFSETQ.

This clone was found a few times. V is TRBV19 and J is TRBJ1-5; D not certain. The ends were cut back, 7 bases at V and 4 bases at J, with 14 bases in the middle. The CDR3 totals 14 residues. Germline V gene data show CDR1 as LNHDA and CDR2 as SQIVND (reference sequence). In DNA form, the CDR3 reads TGTGCCAGTACTTCTGCTCGTGGTAATCAGCCCCAGCATTTT. Translated, it gives CASTSARGNQPQHF.